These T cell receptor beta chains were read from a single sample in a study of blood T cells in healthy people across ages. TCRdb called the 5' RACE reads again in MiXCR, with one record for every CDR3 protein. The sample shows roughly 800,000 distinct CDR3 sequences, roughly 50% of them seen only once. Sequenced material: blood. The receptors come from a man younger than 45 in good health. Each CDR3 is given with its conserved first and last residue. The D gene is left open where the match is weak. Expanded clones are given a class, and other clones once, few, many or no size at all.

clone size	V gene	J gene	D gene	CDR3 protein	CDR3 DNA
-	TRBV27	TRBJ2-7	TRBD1	CASRVGQSSYEQYF	TGTGCCAGCAGGGTGGGACAGAGCTCCTACGAGCAGTACTTC
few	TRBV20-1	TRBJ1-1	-	CSAGGRTLEAFF	TGCAGTGCTGGGGGCCGGACACTTGAAGCTTTCTTT
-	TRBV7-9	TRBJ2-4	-	CASSFAQGVEYF	TGTGCCAGCAGCTTCGCACAGGGCGTGGAGTACTTC
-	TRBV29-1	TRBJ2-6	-	CSVRGYSGANVLTF	TGCAGCGTTCGGGGTTACTCTGGGGCCAACGTCCTGACTTTC
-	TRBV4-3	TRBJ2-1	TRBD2	CASSQDSLAGGITNEQFF	TGCGCCAGCAGCCAAGACTCCCTAGCGGGAGGAATTACCAATGAGCAGTTCTTC
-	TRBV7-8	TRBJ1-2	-	CASSPGVSSYGYTF	TGTGCCAGCAGCCCCGGAGTAAGTAGCTATGGCTACACCTTC
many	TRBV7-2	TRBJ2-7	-	CASSLEGVHAYEQYF	TGTGCCAGCAGCTTAGAAGGTGTGCATGCCTACGAGCAGTACTTC
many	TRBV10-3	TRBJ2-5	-	CAISEGSRAETQYF	TGTGCCATCAGTGAGGGTAGCAGGGCGGAGACCCAGTACTTC
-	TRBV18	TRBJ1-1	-	CASSPPSLNTEAFF	TGTGCCAGCTCACCACCGTCTCTGAACACTGAAGCTTTCTTT
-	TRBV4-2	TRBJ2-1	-	CASSQATSTGGQFF	TGTGCCAGCAGCCAAGCCACGAGCACCGGGGGGCAGTTCTTC
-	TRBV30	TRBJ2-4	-	CAWRVAGHIQYF	TGTGCCTGGAGGGTAGCAGGGCACATTCAGTACTTC
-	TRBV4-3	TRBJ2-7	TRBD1	CASSQDNRGSRALEQYF	TGCGCCAGCAGCCAAGATAACAGGGGCTCAAGGGCCCTCGAGCAGTACTTC
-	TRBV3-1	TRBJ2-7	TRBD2	CASSQRDYSYEQYF	TGTGCCAGCAGCCAAAGGGACTACTCCTACGAGCAGTACTTC
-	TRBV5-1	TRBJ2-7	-	CASSFTGGGYEQYF	TGCGCCAGCAGCTTCACAGGTGGTGGGTACGAGCAGTACTTC
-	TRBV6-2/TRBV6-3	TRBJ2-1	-	CASSYSRFYNEQFF	TGTGCCAGCAGTTACTCCCGGTTCTACAATGAGCAGTTCTTC
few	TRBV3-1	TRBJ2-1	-	CASSQGRLAEQFF	TGTGCCAGCAGCCAAGGTCGGCTAGCGGAGCAGTTCTTC
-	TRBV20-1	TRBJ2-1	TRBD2	CSAHSLLAGAYNEQFF	TGCAGTGCCCACTCCCTCCTAGCGGGCGCCTACAATGAGCAGTTCTTC
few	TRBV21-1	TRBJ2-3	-	CASSNPRTGDTDTQYF	TGTGCCAGCAGCAATCCCCGGACAGGGGACACAGATACGCAGTATTTT
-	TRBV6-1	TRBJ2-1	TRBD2	CASNLNPGLAGGGGEQFF	TGTGCCAGCAACCTAAACCCGGGACTAGCGGGAGGCGGTGGGGAGCAGTTCTTC
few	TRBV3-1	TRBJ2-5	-	CASSRRGRSETQYF	TGTGCCAGCAGCCGTCGGGGGAGGTCGGAGACCCAGTACTTC
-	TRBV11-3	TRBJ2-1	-	CASSFLSGRDLFF	TGTGCCAGCAGCTTCCTGTCTGGCAGAGACTTGTTCTTC
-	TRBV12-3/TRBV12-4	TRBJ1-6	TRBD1	CASRKTGQGGNSPLHF	TGTGCCAGCAGAAAGACCGGACAGGGCGGTAATTCACCCCTCCACTTT
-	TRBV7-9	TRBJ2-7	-	CASSLGPHEQYF	TGTGCCAGCAGCTTAGGTCCCCACGAGCAGTACTTC
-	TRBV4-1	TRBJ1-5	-	CASSQDWGWQPQHF	TGCGCCAGCAGCCAAGATTGGGGGTGGCAGCCCCAGCATTTT
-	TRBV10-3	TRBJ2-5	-	CATKDILIGEQYF	TGTGCCACCAAGGACATTCTTATTGGGGAGCAGTACTTC
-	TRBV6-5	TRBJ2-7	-	CASSYAASVGEQYF	TGTGCCAGCAGTTACGCGGCTAGCGTGGGCGAGCAGTACTTC
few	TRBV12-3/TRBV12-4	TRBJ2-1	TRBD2	CASMAGVYNEQFF	TGTGCCAGCATGGCGGGGGTGTACAATGAGCAGTTCTTC
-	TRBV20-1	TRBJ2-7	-	CSATPNTAYEQYF	TGCAGTGCTACACCCAATACGGCCTACGAGCAGTACTTC